This T cell receptor beta chain was observed in a study of persistence of HIV-infected CD4 T cells. Study-wide context: Isolated cells were CMV- and HIV-1 Gag-responding CD4+ T cells. Study-level findings and limits: CMV- and Gag-responding cells had lower TCRbeta richness than CD3/CD28-responding cells.

This clone was seen a single time. Its antigen remains unknown. Germline lookup yields CDR1 KGHSH and CDR2 LQKENI. CDR3 length: 15 amino acids. V was shortened by 6 bases and J by 3 bases, with 18 bases between the two germline ends. Cells were stimulated with overlapping HIV-1 Gag 15-mer peptides. Memory cells lacking CD40L and CD69 with high CD45RO were sorted. Sequencing used immunoSEQ version 4 in survey mode. Profiled with immunoSEQ multiplex PCR; TCRdb holds only in-frame clones, not every one. The sample holds 30,000 to 45,000 clones, under 90% seen once. Sequenced here: cultured CD4+ T cells from PBMCs, sampled from a patient who received antiretroviral therapy. The receptor's source is an adult with HIV. The donor label of this sample is uncertain. V gene TRBV18 combines with J gene TRBJ2-7; TRBD2 might be the D (6 bases). The CDR3 bases are TGTGCCAGCTCCCCTGCCGGGGGACCTAACTACGAGCAGTACTTC. It translates to CASSPAGGPNYEQYF.